These 21 T cell receptor beta chains share one sample of origin, sequenced in a study of blood T cells in healthy people across ages (dated by TCRdb to the mid-2010s). Libraries were made using 5' RACE. The reads were generated on an Illumina HiSeq 2500. A second roughly 6 to 12 cycle PCR used a sample-barcoded 5' primer and a J-beta primer mix. The public reads were reprocessed in TCRdb via fastp at Q25 and MiXCR, keeping in-frame beta chains. All rows with the same CDR3 protein become a single entry with the most common DNA and genes. The sample contains about 1.5 million distinct CDR3 sequences, roughly 45% of them found a single time. The top ten clonotypes cover approximately 7.9% of the sample. Sequencing was done on a sample of blood. These TCRs come from a woman younger than 30 in good health.

The chain recombines TRBV7-8 with TRBJ1-3, with TRBD1 matching 8 bases. The CDR3 extends over 16 amino acids. The germline V gene encodes CDR1 SGHVS and CDR2 FQNEAQ. Germline trimming cut 0 bases from V and 2 bases from J; bases unmatched to any gene: 3. The CDR3 coding sequence is TGTGCCAGCAGCTTAGCATCCAGGGGGCCTGGAAACACCATATATTTT. It codes for CASSLASRGPGNTIYF.

The genes are TRBV3-1 and TRBJ2-1; D gene ambiguous. The last part of the DNA fits TRBJ2-7 better; the J call may be wrong. CDR3 length equals 15 residues. Looked up from germline, CDR1 is LGHDT and CDR2 is YNNKEL (reference sequence). The CDR3: CASSQSLSSYNEQYF. For the CDR3, the DNA is TGTGCCAGCAGCCAAAGTCTTAGCTCCTACAATGAGCAGTACTTC.

The rearrangement joins TRBV12-3 or TRBV12-4 to TRBJ2-7, with 10 bases aligning to TRBD2. The CDR3 is 17 amino acids. With 7 bases clipped from V and 3 bases from J, the junction kept 15 bases outside the gene matches. The CDR3 reads CASTLIGLAAESYEQYF. As DNA, the CDR3 is TGTGCCAGCACCCTTATCGGACTAGCGGCAGAAAGCTACGAGCAGTACTTC.

The V and J genes are TRBV9 and TRBJ2-1; no clear D gene. CDR3 length equals 14 residues. Germline CDR1 SGDLS, CDR2 YYNGEE. V was trimmed by 1 base and J by 10 bases, leaving 15 bases between them. DNA of the CDR3: TGTGCCAGCAGCGTATGGATGGATTCGCGGGAGCAGTTCTTC. Translating gives CASSVWMDSREQFF.

A few counts support this clonotype. V and J are TRBV5-1 and TRBJ2-6; 8 bases agree with TRBD1. The CDR3 is 17 residues long. The ends lost 1 base at V and 4 bases at J; junction bases unmatched: 7. In germline, CDR1 is SGHRS, CDR2 YFSETQ. The CDR3, as DNA: TGCGCCAGCAGCTTGTTTAGTCAGGGGGCCGGGGCCAACGTCCTGACTTTC. Amino acids: CASSLFSQGAGANVLTF.

The rearrangement links TRBV20-1 to TRBJ2-7; 7 positions match TRBD2. V shed 7 bases, J shed 0 bases, and the junction held 6 bases outside the gene matches. Germline CDR1 reads DFQATT; CDR2 reads SNEGSKA (reference sequence). CDR3 size: 13 residues. The chain's CDR3 is CSGSSGFSYEQYF. CDR3 DNA: TGCAGTGGGAGTAGCGGGTTCTCCTACGAGCAGTACTTC.

The sample holds a few counts of this clonotype. The chain has TRBV12-3 or TRBV12-4 and TRBJ2-7; 11 nucleotides match TRBD2. The CDR3 spans 20 residues. V lost 2 bases to trimming and J lost 0 bases; unmatched junction nucleotides: 15. The CDR3 nucleotides read TGTGCCAGCAGTTTAATCCCCTTCCCGACTAGCGGGGCTACCTCCTACGAGCAGTACTTC. Translating gives CASSLIPFPTSGATSYEQYF.

The CDR3 bases are TGTGCCAGCAGTTTTACCCTTAGTAATGGCGAGCAGTACTTC. Amino acids: CASSFTLSNGEQYF. This sequence joins TRBV28 and TRBJ2-7; D ambiguous. Germline V gene lookup returns CDR1 MDHEN and CDR2 SYDVKM. The V end lost 3 bases, the J end lost 6 bases, and 15 bases lay between the germline ends. The length of the CDR3 is 14 residues.

This clonotype was seen a handful of times. This chain uses TRBV11-2 with TRBJ2-1, with 8 bases matching TRBD1. V shed 5 bases, J shed 12 bases, and the junction held 18 bases outside the gene matches. The CDR3 extends over 16 amino acids. Germline V gene data show CDR1 as SGHAT and CDR2 as FQNNGV. CDR3: CASSQYNPGQGGWQFF. CDR3 nucleotide sequence: TGTGCCAGCAGCCAATATAATCCCGGACAGGGAGGATGGCAGTTCTTC.

Concerning this clonotype: A much bigger clone sits one base away, suggesting this may be a read error. The V and J genes are TRBV29-1 and TRBJ2-3, with a possible D match to TRBD2 (5 bases). CDR1 is SQVTM and CDR2 is ANQGSEA in the germline V gene. The V and J ends lost 6 bases and 8 bases respectively, with 21 bases between them. This CDR3 region has 14 residues. DNA of the CDR3: TGCAGCGTCCCCGAGACGCTCAGTGAGGGTACGCAGTATTTT. Its protein product is CSVPETLSEGTQYF.

The gene calls are TRBV9 and TRBJ1-4; no clear D gene. The CDR3 has 18 amino acids. CDR1 is SGDLS, CDR2 YYNGEE, per germline. V shed 2 bases and J shed 4 bases, with 21 bases lying between them. The CDR3 is CASSVGPKRQDRNEKLFF. The CDR3, as DNA: TGTGCCAGCAGCGTTGGTCCCAAGCGTCAAGATCGTAATGAAAAACTGTTTTTT. Looking up the rest from reference TRBV9 and TRBJ1-4 gives the full variable domain: DSGVTQTPKHLITATGQRVTLRCSPRSGDLSVYWYQQSLDQGLQFLIQYYNGEERAKGNILERFSAQQFPDLHSELNLSSLELGDSALYFCASSVGPKRQDRNEKLFFGSGTQLSVL.

This clonotype was seen a few times. The V call is TRBV12-3 or TRBV12-4, the J call TRBJ1-4, with D tentatively TRBD1 (5 bases). CDR3 length equals 15 residues. Deletions cut 7 bases from V and 4 bases from J, with 16 bases between. The CDR3 protein is CASTEDGGYNEKLFF. The CDR3 bases are TGTGCCAGCACTGAAGACGGGGGATATAATGAAAAACTGTTTTTT.

The rearrangement links TRBV2 to TRBJ1-5, with 7 positions matching TRBD1. The ends lost 8 bases at V and 6 bases at J; junction bases unmatched: 10. Germline assignment: CDR1 SNHLY and CDR2 FYNNEI. This CDR3 contains 14 residues. The DNA of the CDR3 is TGTGCCAGCGCGGTTACGACAGGGTCTCAGCCCCAGCATTTT. Residues: CASAVTTGSQPQHF.

Only a few counts were recorded for this clonotype. This chain links TRBV3-1 with TRBJ2-5; D is unresolved. Deletions cut 0 bases from V and 5 bases from J, with 13 bases between. Per germline, CDR1 LGHDT and CDR2 YNNKEL (reference sequence). CDR3 length equals 15 residues. DNA for the CDR3: TGTGCCAGCAGCCAAGATCCGACGGAGCTCGAGACCCAGTACTTC. Amino acid sequence: CASSQDPTELETQYF.

The chain employs TRBV12-3 or TRBV12-4 and TRBJ2-5, with D perhaps being TRBD1 or TRBD2 (5 bases each). Trimming removed 0 bases at V and 7 bases at J, with 15 bases between. This CDR3 spans 15 amino acids. The CDR3 sequence: CASSLAVGTTGTQYF. The CDR3, as DNA: TGTGCCAGCAGTTTAGCGGTGGGGACGACCGGGACCCAGTACTTC.

J is TRBJ2-3 and V is TRBV24-1, with TRBD2 matching 12 bases. The CDR3 extends over 17 amino acids. After removal of 6 bases from V and 5 bases from J, the junction contained 11 bases not matched to a gene. Germline-derived CDR1 and CDR2 are KGHDR and SFDVKD. The CDR3 nucleotides read TGTGCCACCAGTTCACAGGGGACGACTAGCGGGAGAGATACGCAGTATTTT. It specifies CATSSQGTTSGRDTQYF.

This rearrangement joins TRBV27 to TRBJ1-2; D is uncertain. The V and J ends lost 5 bases and 4 bases respectively, with 17 bases between them. The germline V gene has CDR1 MNHEY and CDR2 SMNVEV (reference sequence). The CDR3 is made up of 15 amino acids. The CDR3 loop is CASSKGPPEGYGYTF. CDR3 DNA sequence: TGTGCCAGCAGTAAAGGTCCCCCGGAAGGCTATGGCTACACCTTC.

The chain has TRBV5-1 and TRBJ2-1, with D perhaps being TRBD1 or TRBD2 (6 bases each). Trimming shortened V by 6 bases and J by 9 bases, and 19 bases separated the two germline ends. CDR3 size: 14 residues. Looked up from germline, CDR1 is SGHRS and CDR2 is YFSETQ. The CDR3: CASTQGWRDSEQFF. The CDR3 DNA is TGCGCCAGCACCCAGGGGTGGCGGGACTCTGAGCAGTTCTTC. Based on the CDR3 plus reference TRBV5-1 and TRBJ2-1, the full variable domain is KAGVTQTPRYLIKTRGQQVTLSCSPISGHRSVSWYQQTPGQGLQFLFEYFSETQRNKGNFPGRFSGRQFSNSRSEMNVSTLELGDSALYLCASTQGWRDSEQFFGPGTRLTVL.

This clonotype has more than one count but fewer than ten. V is TRBV5-1 and J is TRBJ2-1; D possibly uses TRBD1 or TRBD2 (5 bases each). The germline V and J ends were trimmed by 8 bases and 8 bases, with 26 bases remaining between them. There are 16 residues in the CDR3. Looked up from germline, CDR1 is SGHRS and CDR2 is YFSETQ. The CDR3 region has the DNA TGCGCCAGAGACGGGACCCGGACGATGTACTCCCATGAGCAGTTCTTC. Its protein is CARDGTRTMYSHEQFF.

A word on this clonotype: One end of the junction does not line up with germline, which may come from a read error. The J gene is TRBJ1-5, the V gene TRBV12-3 or TRBV12-4, with TRBD1 matching over 10 bases. The CDR3 runs 15 residues. CDR3 in DNA: TGTGCCAGCAGCCAGGGACAGGGGAGCAATCAGTCCCAGCATTTT. Protein: CASSQGQGSNQSQHF.

V is TRBV5-1 and J is TRBJ1-4, with 7 bases matching TRBD1. Trimming cost V 2 bases and J 8 bases; bases outside gene matches: 3. The CDR3 has 13 amino acids. Germline V gene data show CDR1 as SGHRS and CDR2 as YFSETQ. The CDR3 reads CASSFGQAEKLFF. Written as DNA, the CDR3 is TGCGCCAGCAGCTTTGGACAGGCGGAAAAACTGTTTTTT.